Reported below is one T cell receptor (beta chain). The data originate from a study of blood T cell repertoires in COVID-19. The CDR3 covers 12 residues. V was pared by 3 bases and J by 3 bases, with 6 bases between. Germline lookup yields CDR1 SGDLS and CDR2 YYNGEE. Clones were sequenced by immunoSEQ multiplex PCR, and TCRdb holds only the in-frame ones, with some missing. The sample lists approximately 300,000 clones, around 88% occurring once. The TCR comes from a woman aged 45-65 years with acute or convalescent COVID-19. J is TRBJ2-5 and V is TRBV9; D uncertain. Sequencing was carried out using peripheral blood. The CDR3 sequence is CASSAVEETQYF. The CDR3, as DNA: TGTGCCAGCAGCGCGGTAGAAGAGACCCAGTACTTC. The complete variable domain, with remaining parts taken from reference TRBV9 and TRBJ2-5, reads DSGVTQTPKHLITATGQRVTLRCSPRSGDLSVYWYQQSLDQGLQFLIQYYNGEERAKGNILERFSAQQFPDLHSELNLSSLELGDSALYFCASSAVEETQYFGPGTRLLVL.